This paragraph covers one T cell receptor beta chain sequence. This sample was included in a study of blood T cells in healthy people across ages. For the study at large: There was about one barcoded beta molecule captured by template switching per two T cells.

Every donor contributed ten milliliters of peripheral blood by blood draw. The amount of total RNA extracted per sample was at least 5.5 micrograms. A sample-barcoded 5' primer and a J-beta primer mix were used in a second PCR of roughly 7 to 11 cycles. TCRdb redid the calling of the 5' RACE reads with MiXCR, one entry per CDR3 protein. The top ten clones hold around an eighth of a sample with hundreds of thousands of distinct CDR3 sequences, around 52% of them seen once. The origin of this receptor is a woman of 80 years or more in good health. The specimen sequenced was blood.

This chain's CDR3 is CSASLADIQYF. The CDR3 bases are TGCAGTGCTAGTCTGGCAGACATTCAGTACTTC. This chain links TRBV20-1 with TRBJ2-4; no definite D call. CDR3 length equals 11 residues. Looked up from germline, CDR1 is DFQATT and CDR2 is SNEGSKA (reference sequence). V was shortened by 3 bases and J by 8 bases, with 8 bases between the two germline ends.